One and the same sample provided the 12 T cell receptor beta chains below, sequenced in a study of monozygotic twins with inflammatory bowel disease. Each CDR3 protein gets one entry in TCRdb, which reprocessed the 5' RACE reads and gives no DNA. The table for this sample gives 400,000 to 500,000 distinct CDR3 sequences. Sequenced material: blood. The receptors were gathered from a human donor with ulcerative colitis or Crohn's disease, or a healthy co-twin of an affected twin (not recorded which).

The gene calls are TRBV28 and TRBJ2-2; TCRdb indicates TRBD1, and absent DNA this call remains unverified. The CDR3 totals 15 residues. Germline CDR1 is MDHEN and CDR2 is SYDVKM. This CDR3 reads CASSAPLKRTGELFF.

The V and J genes are TRBV5-8 and TRBJ2-3; TCRdb picks TRBD1, but there is no DNA to check that call. The CDR3 runs 14 residues. In germline, CDR1 is SGHTS, CDR2 YDEGEE. CDR3 region: CASSHPGAPDTQYF.

V is TRBV5-1 and J is TRBJ2-3; TCRdb outputs TRBD2, but without DNA this stays unchecked. This CDR3 is built from 15 residues. Germline CDR1 is SGHRS and CDR2 is YFSETQ. CDR3 sequence: CASTGTSGSTDTQYF.

V is TRBV13 and J is TRBJ1-2. Germline-derived CDR1 and CDR2 are PRHDT and FYEKMQ (reference sequence). The CDR3 is 13 residues long. CDR3 protein: CASRDRYHYGYTF.

The rearrangement uses TRBV28 and TRBJ1-1; TCRdb's D call of TRBD1 is untestable without DNA. Germline assignment: CDR1 MDHEN and CDR2 SYDVKM. The length of the CDR3 is 13 residues. CDR3 protein: CATSPGGWTEAFF.

This chain uses TRBV7-6 with TRBJ2-2; TCRdb's D call of TRBD1 is untestable without DNA. Germline lookup yields CDR1 SGHVS and CDR2 FNYEAQ. The CDR3 runs 16 residues. The CDR3 spells CASSPRRTANTGELFF. Full variable domain (missing parts from reference TRBV7-6 and TRBJ2-2): GAGVSQSPRYKVTKRGQDVALRCDPISGHVSLYWYRQALGQGPEFLTYFNYEAQQDKSGLPNDRFSAERPEGSISTLTIQRTEQRDSAMYRCASSPRRTANTGELFFGEGSRLTVL.

The chain recombines TRBV5-4 with TRBJ2-7; TCRdb designates TRBD1, a call that cannot be tested without DNA. This CDR3 has 14 amino acids. CDR1 and CDR2 (germline): SGHNT, YYREEE (reference sequence). CDR3: CASSPDRAGYEQYF.

The V call is TRBV7-6, the J call TRBJ2-1; TCRdb returns TRBD2, unconfirmable since there is no DNA. The CDR3 runs 16 residues. Germline assignment: CDR1 SGHVS and CDR2 FNYEAQ. The CDR3 loop reads CASSLEVRGSYNEQFF.

V is TRBV10-3 and J is TRBJ2-6; without DNA, the TCRdb call of TRBD1 cannot be checked. There are 15 residues in the CDR3. Germline CDR1 is ENHRY and CDR2 is SYGVKD. CDR3 region: CAISASGSGANVLTF.

The chain employs TRBV6-2 or TRBV6-3 and TRBJ2-1; the TCRdb D gene call, TRBD1, has no DNA to confirm it. CDR3 size: 16 residues. Germline loops: CDR1 MNHEY, CDR2 SVGEGT. CDR3 loop: CASSYSGDRGFNEQFF.

The chain is built from TRBV29-1 and TRBJ2-1. There are 16 residues in the CDR3. Germline V CDR1 and CDR2: SQVTM, ANQGSEA. CDR3 loop: CSVVLLSGSPYNEQFF.

This chain connects TRBV3-1 to TRBJ1-2. Looked up from germline, CDR1 is LGHDT and CDR2 is YNNKEL (reference sequence). This CDR3 has 13 amino acids. The CDR3: CASSQDANYGYTF.